These T cell receptor beta chains were read from a single sample in a study of T-cell reconstitution after alpha-beta-depleted transplantation in children. TCRdb analysed the PCR reads with MiXCR anew, one entry per CDR3 protein. This sample has around 140,000 distinct CDR3 sequences, with 8.8% found just once. The sample consisted of PBMCs, mostly from graft donor cells, taken 180 days after TCRalphabeta/CD19-depleted stem cell transplant. The source of these receptors is a female patient younger than 10 who had a stem cell transplant for congenital amegakaryocytic thrombocytopenia, so the T cells may come from the graft donor. Both conserved end residues are part of each CDR3. D genes are given only for firm matches. Size values are once, few and many counts, or a class for expanded clones, and some rows have none.

>TRBJ2-7|many|TRBV27|TRBD1
CASSPWGWDRGHEQYF
TGTGCCAGCAGTCCGTGGGGGTGGGACAGGGGCCACGAGCAGTACTTC
>TRBJ1-1|many|TRBV28|.
CASSLFRKQVTEAFF
TGTGCCAGCAGTTTATTTAGGAAACAGGTCACTGAAGCTTTCTTT
>TRBJ1-3|.|TRBV5-1|.
CASSLEWSRVGNTIYF
TGCGCCAGCAGCTTGGAGTGGTCGCGGGTTGGAAACACCATATATTTT
>TRBJ2-4|many|TRBV12-3/TRBV12-4|.
CASSPNLAAKNIQYF
TGTGCCAGCAGCCCTAATTTGGCAGCCAAAAACATTCAGTACTTC
>TRBJ2-1|many|TRBV19|TRBD1
CASTPGVTGADEQFF
TGTGCCAGTACCCCAGGTGTGACAGGGGCCGATGAGCAGTTCTTC
>TRBJ2-6|.|TRBV6-2/TRBV6-3|.
CAGSATTAGANVLTF
TGTGCCGGCTCCGCCACGACGGCTGGGGCCAACGTCCTGACTTTC
>TRBJ2-1|many|TRBV10-3|TRBD2
CAISEGAYLAGTPEELF
TGTGCCATCAGTGAGGGGGCCTACCTAGCGGGGACCCCGGAGGAGCTCTTC
>TRBJ2-5|many|TRBV7-2|.
CASSKDSSQETQYF
TGTGCCAGCAGCAAGGACAGCAGCCAAGAGACCCAGTACTTC
>TRBJ2-7|many|TRBV12-3/TRBV12-4|.
CASSIQGEGWEQYF
TGTGCCAGCAGTATACAGGGAGAGGGATGGGAGCAGTACTTC
>TRBJ2-3|.|TRBV2|TRBD1
CASSKPGQGRDTQYF
TGTGCCAGCAGTAAACCGGGACAGGGCCGAGATACGCAGTATTTT
>TRBJ1-4|many|TRBV7-9|.
CASSLEGQTNEKLFF
TGTGCCAGCAGCTTAGAGGGGCAGACTAATGAAAAACTGTTTTTT
>TRBJ2-7|many|TRBV29-1|TRBD2
CSVVAGGLYEQYF
TGCAGCGTCGTAGCGGGAGGCCTCTACGAGCAGTACTTC
>TRBJ2-1|many|TRBV9|TRBD2
CASSVLGGRSHNEQFF
TGTGCCAGCAGCGTACTGGGCGGGAGATCCCACAATGAGCAGTTCTTC
>TRBJ2-7|many|TRBV20-1|.
CSARDLGAYEQYF
TGCAGTGCTAGGGATCTAGGTGCCTACGAGCAGTACTTC
>TRBJ1-2|many|TRBV9|.
CASSGVPRGPTYGYTF
TGTGCCAGCAGCGGAGTACCCCGGGGGCCCACCTATGGCTACACCTTC
>TRBJ2-5|many|TRBV20-1|.
CSAGPRGGLETQYF
TGCAGTGCTGGACCCCGGGGTGGTCTGGAGACCCAGTACTTC
>TRBJ1-1|.|TRBV6-1|.
CASRRWASNTEAFF
TGTGCCAGCAGGAGATGGGCCTCGAACACTGAAGCTTTCTTT
>TRBJ2-5|many|TRBV6-1|.
CASSAGGTVETQYF
TGTGCCAGCAGTGCTGGGGGGACAGTTGAGACCCAGTACTTC
>TRBJ2-7|.|TRBV7-8|TRBD1
CARVPGGSSYEQYF
TGTGCCAGAGTTCCAGGGGGCAGCTCCTACGAGCAGTACTTC
>TRBJ2-7|.|TRBV30|.
CAWSDNSYEQYF
TGTGCCTGGAGCGACAACTCCTACGAGCAGTACTTC
>TRBJ2-1|many|TRBV9|.
CASSAETSSYNEQFF
TGTGCCAGCAGCGCAGAGACTAGCTCCTACAATGAGCAGTTCTTC
>TRBJ1-5|few|TRBV6-1|TRBD1
CASSEDLGQGQPQHF
TGTGCCAGCAGTGAAGATTTAGGACAGGGTCAGCCCCAGCATTTT
>TRBJ1-2|few|TRBV12-3/TRBV12-4|.
CASSLRRLLTDGYTF
TGTGCCAGCAGCCTCCGTAGGTTACTGACTGACGGCTACACCTTC
>TRBJ2-1|few|TRBV12-3/TRBV12-4|TRBD1
CASSLYSRDRGVNEQFF
TGTGCCAGCAGTTTATACTCTCGGGACAGGGGTGTGAATGAGCAGTTCTTC
>TRBJ2-1|few|TRBV28|.
CASSYFPPGQGEFF
TGTGCCAGCAGTTACTTCCCCCCCGGACAAGGGGAGTTCTTC
>TRBJ1-3|many|TRBV28|.
CASSDRRRTPGNTIYF
TGTGCCAGCAGTGACCGTAGACGGACCCCTGGAAACACCATATATTTT
>TRBJ1-1|.|TRBV5-5|TRBD1
CASRRQGTTEAFF
TGTGCCAGCAGGCGACAGGGAACGACTGAAGCTTTCTTT
>TRBJ2-1|few|TRBV25-1|.
CASSEVRESSYNEQFF
TGTGCCAGCAGTGAAGTGCGGGAAAGCTCCTACAATGAGCAGTTCTTC
>TRBJ2-5|few|TRBV19|.
CASSRTEETQYF
TGTGCCAGTAGTAGGACAGAAGAGACCCAGTACTTC